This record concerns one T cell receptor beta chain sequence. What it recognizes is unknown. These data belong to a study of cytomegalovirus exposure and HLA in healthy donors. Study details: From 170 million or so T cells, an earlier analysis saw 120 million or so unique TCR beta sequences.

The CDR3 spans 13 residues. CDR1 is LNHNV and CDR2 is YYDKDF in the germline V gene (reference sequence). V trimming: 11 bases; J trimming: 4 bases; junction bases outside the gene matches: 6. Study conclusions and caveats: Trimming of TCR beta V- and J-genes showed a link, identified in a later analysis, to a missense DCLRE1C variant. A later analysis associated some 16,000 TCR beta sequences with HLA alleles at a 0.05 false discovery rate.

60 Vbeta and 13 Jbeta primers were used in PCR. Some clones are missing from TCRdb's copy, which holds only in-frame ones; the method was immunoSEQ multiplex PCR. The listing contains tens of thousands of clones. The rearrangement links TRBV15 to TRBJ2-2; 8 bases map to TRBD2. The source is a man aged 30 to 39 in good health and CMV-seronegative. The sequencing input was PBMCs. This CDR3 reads CAAAGGITGELFF. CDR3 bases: TGTGCCGCGGCGGGGGGCATCACCGGGGAGCTGTTTTTT.